This T cell receptor (beta chain) was captured by sequencing in a study of blood T cell repertoires in COVID-19. For the study at large: From the United States, Italy and Spain came samples of acute and convalescent COVID-19. T cells, B-cell-depleted T cells, or PBMCs provided the cDNA or gDNA that served as material.

This clone turned up a few times. Individuals aged 18 to 89 years were recruited from around 22 US areas. Germline-derived CDR1 and CDR2 are SGHKS and YYEKEE (reference sequence). V dropped 3 bases and J dropped 9 bases, with 10 bases sitting between them. The CDR3 is 13 amino acids. In the authors' workflow: Reference gene primers were amplified, and this amplification served to estimate nucleated cell counts. Sequencing used immunoSEQ multiplex PCR; TCRdb keeps in-frame clones, though not all of them. D and trimming come from the DNA, and the V and J calls and clone size come from that table. Of approximately 390,000 clones in the sample, approximately 88% were seen once.

The sample taken for sequencing was PBMCs or T cells enriched from blood (not recorded which). The source is a woman between 40 and 55 years old with acute COVID-19. V gene TRBV5-5 combines with J gene TRBJ1-6, with a possible D match to TRBD1 (6 bases). CDR3 DNA: TGTGCCAGCAGCTCGGACAGTTTTTCACCCCTCCACTTT. Protein: CASSSDSFSPLHF.